This TCR delta chain was observed in a study of Vδ1+ human thymocytes. Notes on the study in general: Thymic TRG and TRD repertoires appeared highly polyclonal, with Gaussian CDR3 length distributions.

This clone occurred a few times. What it binds is unknown. The CDR3 is made up of 15 amino acids. Trimming left V 5 bases short and J 0 bases short, with 13 bases between. CDR1 is TSWWSYY, CDR2 QGS, per germline. The template was reverse-transcribed extracted RNA. Multiplex PCR used pooled V-gene forward primers and a constant-region reverse primer to amplify CDR3s. TCRdb applied CATT to the multiplex PCR reads for clone calling. Among over 45,000 delta-chain clones listed, 15% were seen once. Specimen: Vdelta1+ gamma-delta thymocytes from the thymus. Noted subset: FACS-sorted CD3+ TCRalphabeta- TCRVdelta1+ TCRVdelta2- thymocytes. The J gene is TRDJ1, the V gene TRDV1; a weak D match, TRDD2 (5 bases). This receptor was obtained from a boy in the first two years of life who had congenital heart surgery. CDR3 protein: CALGLLGTNTDKLIF. In nucleotides, the CDR3 is TGTGCTCTTGGGCTCCTAGGGACCAACACCGATAAACTCATCTTT.